What follows are 3 T cell receptor beta chains derived from one specimen sequenced in a study of T cell responses to AZD1222 COVID-19 vaccine. Clones were sequenced by immunoSEQ multiplex PCR, and TCRdb holds only the in-frame ones, with some missing. The sample consists of about 97,000 clones, about 89% of them appearing once. The source material was peripheral blood, sampled 28 days after the second AZD1222 dose. The receptors here all came from an adult who received the AZD1222 COVID-19 vaccine.

The chain combines TRBV10-3 with TRBJ1-4; D remains ambiguous. The germline V and J ends were trimmed by 7 bases and 7 bases, with 13 bases remaining between them. CDR1 and CDR2 from the germline V gene are ENHRY and SYGVKD. The CDR3 has 13 residues. The CDR3, as DNA: TGTGCCATCAAGGACGACGTAGGTGAAAAACTGTTTTTT. This encodes CAIKDDVGEKLFF.

The J gene is TRBJ2-7, the V gene TRBV5-1; TRBD1 agrees at 8 bases. The V gene end was trimmed by 4 bases and the J gene end by 2 bases; junction bases not matched to a gene: 2. Germline CDR1 and CDR2: SGHRS and YFSETQ. CDR3 length: 13 residues. For the CDR3, the DNA is TGCGCCAGCAGCCGACAGGGGCCCTACGAGCAGTACTTC. It translates to CASSRQGPYEQYF. The whole variable domain, filled in from reference TRBV5-1 and TRBJ2-7, reads KAGVTQTPRYLIKTRGQQVTLSCSPISGHRSVSWYQQTPGQGLQFLFEYFSETQRNKGNFPGRFSGRQFSNSRSEMNVSTLELGDSALYLCASSRQGPYEQYFGPGTRLTVT.

The rearrangement uses TRBV5-5 and TRBJ2-5; 7 bases fit TRBD1. V dropped 0 bases and J dropped 4; count of bases not matched to a gene: 3. The CDR3 contains 14 residues. Germline CDR1 SGHKS, CDR2 YYEKEE (reference sequence). DNA for the CDR3: TGTGCCAGCAGCTTGGACAGGGGAGTAGAGACCCAGTACTTC. Translation gives CASSLDRGVETQYF.